These T cell receptor beta chains were read from a single sample in a study of patients and donors after allogeneic stem cell transplantation. Each CDR3 protein gets one entry after TCRdb re-called the RT-PCR reads with MiXCR. The sample carries 150,000 to 200,000 distinct CDR3 sequences, over 25% recorded once. The sample comprised blood, either unsorted or a sorted T cell fraction (not recorded which). The receptors shown here come from a human donor who was either an allogeneic HSCT recipient or a stem cell or donor lymphocyte infusion donor (not recorded which). It is not recorded whose cells these are; they may come from a transplant donor. Each CDR3 is given with its conserved first and last residue. D genes are given only for firm matches. Clone size is stated in some rows and not others, as once, few, many or a class when expanded.

D gene	V gene	CDR3 length	J gene	clone size	CDR3 DNA	CDR3 protein
TRBD1	TRBV6-5	18	TRBJ1-1	few	TGTGCCAGCAGTCCGGCCATGGGAATACAGGGGGCGTACACTGAAGCTTTCTTT	CASSPAMGIQGAYTEAFF
NA	TRBV27	14	TRBJ2-7	NA	TGTGCCAGCAGTTTTCACAGGGAGCCCTACGAGCAGTACTTC	CASSFHREPYEQYF
NA	TRBV5-1	15	TRBJ1-1	NA	TGCGCCAGCAGCTTGGAGTTCCGTTTGAACACTGAAGCTTTCTTT	CASSLEFRLNTEAFF
NA	TRBV28	15	TRBJ1-6	NA	TGTGCCAACCTCGGGGGGCCCAACTATAATTCACCCCTCCACTTT	CANLGGPNYNSPLHF
TRBD1	TRBV27	14	TRBJ2-4	NA	TGTGCCAGCAGTACTACGGGACAGGGATTCATTCAGTACTTC	CASSTTGQGFIQYF
NA	TRBV18	15	TRBJ1-1	few	TGTGCCAGCTCATTATCGGACAGTAGCAGTACTGAAGCTTTCTTT	CASSLSDSSSTEAFF
NA	TRBV15	16	TRBJ2-2	few	TGTGCCACCAGCAGAGATAGGCCGTTGAGCACCGGGGAGCTGTTTTTT	CATSRDRPLSTGELFF
NA	TRBV18	14	TRBJ1-4	few	TGTGCCAGCTCACCAGGGAAGCAGGTTGAAAAACTGTTTTTT	CASSPGKQVEKLFF
NA	TRBV20-1	14	TRBJ2-3	few	TGCAGTGCCGCGGACCGCCAAGGGGCAGATACGCAGTATTTT	CSAADRQGADTQYF
TRBD1	TRBV9	16	TRBJ2-1	once	TGTGCCAGCAGCGTAGGACAGGGGACATTCCTGAATGAGCAGTTCTTC	CASSVGQGTFLNEQFF
TRBD1	TRBV27	14	TRBJ1-1	few	TGTGCCAGCAGTTTTACAGGGGGTAGCACTGAAGCTTTCTTT	CASSFTGGSTEAFF
NA	TRBV5-1	15	TRBJ1-4	NA	TGCGCCAGCAGCCAGACAGTGGGGTTTAGGGAAAAACTGTTTTTT	CASSQTVGFREKLFF
NA	TRBV20-1	14	TRBJ1-6	few	TGCAGTGCTAGAGGTTCTCAAGATAATTCACCCCTCCACTTT	CSARGSQDNSPLHF
NA	TRBV5-1	15	TRBJ2-5	few	TGCGCCAGCAGCCCGGGACCAACGTCACAAGAGACCCAGTACTTC	CASSPGPTSQETQYF
TRBD1	TRBV12-3/TRBV12-4	13	TRBJ1-5	NA	TGTGCCAGCAGTTACGACAGGGATCAGCCCCAGCATTTT	CASSYDRDQPQHF
NA	TRBV28	12	TRBJ1-2	NA	TGTGCCAGCGCGACAGCCAACTATGGCTACACCTTC	CASATANYGYTF
NA	TRBV27	14	TRBJ1-6	NA	TGTGCCAGCAGTCTACCCTTTGATAATTCACCCCTCCACTTT	CASSLPFDNSPLHF
NA	TRBV19	13	TRBJ1-1	NA	TGTGCCAGTAGTATAGTATGGGCAGCTGAAGCTTTCTTT	CASSIVWAAEAFF
TRBD2	TRBV7-9	15	TRBJ2-1	NA	TGTGCCAGCAGCGGGACTAGCGGGAGTTTGGATGAGCAGTTCTTC	CASSGTSGSLDEQFF
NA	TRBV6-5	14	TRBJ1-3	few	TGTGCCAGCAGTTACTCGCTCCCTATGGACACCATATATTTT	CASSYSLPMDTIYF
NA	TRBV11-2	14	TRBJ2-3	few	TGTGCCAGCAGCTTTGCAAAACTTCGGGATACGCAGTATTTT	CASSFAKLRDTQYF
NA	TRBV20-1	13	TRBJ1-4	few	TGCAGTGCTAGTTATGGTTCTAATGAAAAACTGTTTTTT	CSASYGSNEKLFF
NA	TRBV6-1	13	TRBJ1-2	NA	TGTGCCAGCAGTGTCGGGACGGATCGGGGCTACACCTTC	CASSVGTDRGYTF
NA	TRBV3-1	14	TRBJ2-1	NA	TGTGCCAGCAGCCAAGCCGGGGGGCCTAATGAGCAGTTCTTC	CASSQAGGPNEQFF
TRBD1	TRBV7-2	14	TRBJ2-3	NA	TGTGCCAGCAAAACAGGGGGGTCAGCAGATACGCAGTATTTT	CASKTGGSADTQYF
NA	TRBV3-1	15	TRBJ2-3	once	TGTGCCAGCAGCCAAGACTCCGGGTCGGGGAATACGCAGTATTTT	CASSQDSGSGNTQYF
TRBD2	TRBV6-5	16	TRBJ2-1	NA	TGTGCCAGCAGTTACCAAGGCGGGAGAATCTACAATGAGCAGTTCTTC	CASSYQGGRIYNEQFF
NA	TRBV7-6	13	TRBJ1-6	NA	TGTGCCAGCAGCTTAGAGGAAAATTCACCCCTCCACTTT	CASSLEENSPLHF
TRBD2	TRBV5-1	17	TRBJ2-3	NA	TGCGCCAGCAGCTTGGCCCGGACTAGCGGGAGTGCAGATACGCAGTATTTT	CASSLARTSGSADTQYF
NA	TRBV4-2	17	TRBJ1-5	many	TGTGCCAGCAGCCAAGATCAGGGCAGGGGCGGCAATCAGCCCCAGCATTTT	CASSQDQGRGGNQPQHF
TRBD2	TRBV20-1	14	TRBJ2-2	NA	TGCAGTGCCACCTATAGCGGGTTGACCGGGGAGCTGTTTTTT	CSATYSGLTGELFF
TRBD2	TRBV20-1	18	TRBJ2-4	NA	TGCAGTGCTAGACTTCTATATAGCGGGAGTTTGGCCAAAAACATTCAGTACTTC	CSARLLYSGSLAKNIQYF
NA	TRBV29-1	14	TRBJ2-1	NA	TGCAGCGCGTTACCGGGACTCGAAAACAATGAGCAGTTCTTC	CSALPGLENNEQFF
NA	TRBV27	14	TRBJ1-5	NA	TGTGCCAGCATGAGAGGGTGGGGGGGCCAGCCCCAGCATTTT	CASMRGWGGQPQHF
NA	TRBV5-1	13	TRBJ2-7	NA	TGCGCCACAAAGTGGGGGGGCGGATACGAGCAGTACTTC	CATKWGGGYEQYF